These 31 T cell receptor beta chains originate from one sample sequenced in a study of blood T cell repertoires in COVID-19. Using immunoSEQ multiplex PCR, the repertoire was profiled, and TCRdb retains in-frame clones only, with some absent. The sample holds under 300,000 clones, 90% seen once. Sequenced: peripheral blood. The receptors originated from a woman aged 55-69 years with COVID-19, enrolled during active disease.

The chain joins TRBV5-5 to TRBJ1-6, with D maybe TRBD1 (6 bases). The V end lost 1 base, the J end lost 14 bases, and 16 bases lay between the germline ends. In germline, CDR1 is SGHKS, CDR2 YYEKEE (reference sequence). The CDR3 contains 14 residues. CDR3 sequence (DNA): TGTGCCAGCAGCTTGCGGACAGAGCAATTCACCCTCCACTTT. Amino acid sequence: CASSLRTEQFTLHF.

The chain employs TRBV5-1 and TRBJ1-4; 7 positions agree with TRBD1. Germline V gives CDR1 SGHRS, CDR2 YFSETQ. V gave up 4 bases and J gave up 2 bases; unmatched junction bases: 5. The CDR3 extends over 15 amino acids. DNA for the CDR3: TGCGCCAGCAGCCCGCAACAGGGGACTAATGAAAAACTGTTTTTT. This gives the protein CASSPQQGTNEKLFF. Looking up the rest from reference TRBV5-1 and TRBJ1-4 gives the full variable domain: KAGVTQTPRYLIKTRGQQVTLSCSPISGHRSVSWYQQTPGQGLQFLFEYFSETQRNKGNFPGRFSGRQFSNSRSEMNVSTLELGDSALYLCASSPQQGTNEKLFFGSGTQLSVL.

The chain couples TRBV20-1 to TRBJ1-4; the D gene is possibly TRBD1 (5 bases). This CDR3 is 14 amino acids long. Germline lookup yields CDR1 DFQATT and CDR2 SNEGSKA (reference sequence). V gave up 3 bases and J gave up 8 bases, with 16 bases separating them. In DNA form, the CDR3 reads TGCAGTGCTAGTCGGGGGGGACTAGGGGAAAAACTGTTTTTT. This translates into CSASRGGLGEKLFF.

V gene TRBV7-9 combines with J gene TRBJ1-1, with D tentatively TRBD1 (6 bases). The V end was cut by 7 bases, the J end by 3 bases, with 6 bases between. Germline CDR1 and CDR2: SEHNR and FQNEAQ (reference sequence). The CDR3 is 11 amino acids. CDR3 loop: CASTGDTEAFF. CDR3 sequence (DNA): TGTGCCAGCACAGGGGACACTGAAGCTTTCTTT.

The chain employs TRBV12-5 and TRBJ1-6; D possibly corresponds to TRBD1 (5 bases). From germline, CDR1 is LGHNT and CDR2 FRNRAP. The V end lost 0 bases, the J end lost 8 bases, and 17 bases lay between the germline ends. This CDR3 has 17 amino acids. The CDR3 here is CASGLVLSSGGDSPLHF. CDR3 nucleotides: TGTGCTAGTGGTTTGGTACTCTCTTCGGGGGGGGATTCACCCCTCCACTTT.

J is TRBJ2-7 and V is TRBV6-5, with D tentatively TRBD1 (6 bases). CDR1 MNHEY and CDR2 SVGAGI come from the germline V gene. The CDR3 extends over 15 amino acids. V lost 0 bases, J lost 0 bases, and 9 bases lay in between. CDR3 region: CASSYSSRGSYEQYF. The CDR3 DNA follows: TGTGCCAGCAGTTACTCGAGCAGGGGCTCCTACGAGCAGTACTTC.

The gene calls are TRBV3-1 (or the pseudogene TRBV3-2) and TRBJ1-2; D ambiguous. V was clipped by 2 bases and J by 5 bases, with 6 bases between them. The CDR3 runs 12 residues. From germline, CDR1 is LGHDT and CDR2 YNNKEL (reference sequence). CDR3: CASSQSGYGYTF. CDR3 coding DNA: TGTGCCAGCAGCCAATCCGGGTATGGCTACACCTTC.

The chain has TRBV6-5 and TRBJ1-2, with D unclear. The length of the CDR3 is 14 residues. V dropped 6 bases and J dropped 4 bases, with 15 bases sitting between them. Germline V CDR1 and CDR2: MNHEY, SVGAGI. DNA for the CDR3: TGTGCCAGCAGCCTTTCGGGTGGGAGCTATGGCTACACCTTC. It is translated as CASSLSGGSYGYTF.

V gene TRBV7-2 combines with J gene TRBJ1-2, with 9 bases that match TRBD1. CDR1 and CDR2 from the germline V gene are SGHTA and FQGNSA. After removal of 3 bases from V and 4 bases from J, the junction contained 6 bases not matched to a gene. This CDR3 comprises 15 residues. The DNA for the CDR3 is TGTGCCAGCAGCTTGGATACAGGGGGCGGCTATGGCTACACCTTC. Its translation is CASSLDTGGGYGYTF.

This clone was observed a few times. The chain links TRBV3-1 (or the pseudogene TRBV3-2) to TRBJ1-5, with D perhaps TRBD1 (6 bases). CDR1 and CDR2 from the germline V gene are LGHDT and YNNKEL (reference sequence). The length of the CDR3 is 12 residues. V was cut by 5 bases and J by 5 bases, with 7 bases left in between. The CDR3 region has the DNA TGTGCCAGCAGCTCAGGGGATCAGCCCCAGCATTTT. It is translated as CASSSGDQPQHF.

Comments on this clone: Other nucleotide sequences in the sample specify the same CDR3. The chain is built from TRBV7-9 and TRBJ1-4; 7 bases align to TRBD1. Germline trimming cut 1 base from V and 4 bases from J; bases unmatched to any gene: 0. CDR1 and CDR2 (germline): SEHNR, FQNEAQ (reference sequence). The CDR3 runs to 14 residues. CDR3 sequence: CASSLGQGNEKLFF. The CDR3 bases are TGTGCCAGCAGCTTAGGACAGGGTAATGAAAAACTGTTTTTT. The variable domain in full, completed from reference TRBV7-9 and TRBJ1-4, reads DTGVSQNPRHKITKRGQNVTFRCDPISEHNRLYWYRQTLGQGPEFLTYFQNEAQLEKSRLLSDRFSAERPKGSFSTLEIQRTEQGDSAMYLCASSLGQGNEKLFFGSGTQLSVL.

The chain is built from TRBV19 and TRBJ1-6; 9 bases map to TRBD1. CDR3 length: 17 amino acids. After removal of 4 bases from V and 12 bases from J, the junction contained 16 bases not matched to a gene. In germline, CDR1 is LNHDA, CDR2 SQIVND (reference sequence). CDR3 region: CASSRGTGRFEIRPLHF. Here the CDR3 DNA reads TGTGCCAGTAGTAGAGGGACAGGGCGATTCGAAATTAGACCCCTCCACTTT. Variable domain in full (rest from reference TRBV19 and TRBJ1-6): DGGITQSPKYLFRKEGQNVTLSCEQNLNHDAMYWYRQDPGQGLRLIYYSQIVNDFQKGDIAEGYSVSREKKESFPLTVTSAQKNPTAFYLCASSRGTGRFEIRPLHFGNGTRLTVT.

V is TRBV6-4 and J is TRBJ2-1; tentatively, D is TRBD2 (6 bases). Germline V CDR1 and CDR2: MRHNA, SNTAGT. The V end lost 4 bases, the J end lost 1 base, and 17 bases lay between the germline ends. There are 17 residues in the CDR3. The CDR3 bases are TGTGCCAGCAGTGGATCGCCGAGGCGGGGTTCCTACAATGAGCAGTTCTTC. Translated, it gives CASSGSPRRGSYNEQFF.

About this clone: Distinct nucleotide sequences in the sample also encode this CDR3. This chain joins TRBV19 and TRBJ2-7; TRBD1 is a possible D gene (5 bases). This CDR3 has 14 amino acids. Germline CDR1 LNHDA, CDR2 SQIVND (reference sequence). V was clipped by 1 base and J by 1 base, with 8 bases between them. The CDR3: CASSIGGGSYEQYF. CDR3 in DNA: TGTGCCAGTAGTATAGGGGGCGGATCCTACGAGCAGTACTTC.

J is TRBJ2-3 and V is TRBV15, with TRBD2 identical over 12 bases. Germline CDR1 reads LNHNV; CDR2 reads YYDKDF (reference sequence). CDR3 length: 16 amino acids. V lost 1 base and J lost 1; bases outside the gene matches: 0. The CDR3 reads CATSRGLAGGTDTQYF. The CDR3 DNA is TGTGCCACCAGCAGAGGACTAGCGGGAGGCACAGATACGCAGTATTTT.

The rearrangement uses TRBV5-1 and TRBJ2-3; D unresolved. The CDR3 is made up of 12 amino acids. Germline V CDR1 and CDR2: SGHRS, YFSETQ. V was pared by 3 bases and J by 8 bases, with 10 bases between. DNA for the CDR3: TGCGCCAGCAGCTCAGACTCTAGTACGCAGTATTTT. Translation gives CASSSDSSTQYF.

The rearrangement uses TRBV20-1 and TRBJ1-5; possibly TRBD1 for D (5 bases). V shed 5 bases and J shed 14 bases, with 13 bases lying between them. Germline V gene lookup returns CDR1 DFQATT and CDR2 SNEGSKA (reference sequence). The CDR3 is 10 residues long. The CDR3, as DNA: TGCAGTGCTGGCCGGGGGGAGAAGCATTTT. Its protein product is CSAGRGEKHF.

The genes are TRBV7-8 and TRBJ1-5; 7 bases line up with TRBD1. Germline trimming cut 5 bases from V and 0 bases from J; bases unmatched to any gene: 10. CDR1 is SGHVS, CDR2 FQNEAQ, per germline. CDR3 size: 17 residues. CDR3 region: CASSRRPDRDSNQPQHF. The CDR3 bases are TGTGCCAGCAGCCGTAGACCCGACAGGGATAGCAATCAGCCCCAGCATTTT.

The CDR3 DNA sequence: TGTGCCAGTAATTCTTTAGGGCGCGGGGTTGGCACAGATACGCAGTATTTT. Translated, it gives CASNSLGRGVGTDTQYF. The chain uses TRBV19 and TRBJ2-3; D is possibly TRBD2 (6 bases). The CDR3 length is 17 residues. Between the trimmed V and J ends, which lost 7 bases and 1 base, there was a span of 21 bases. In germline, CDR1 is LNHDA, CDR2 SQIVND (reference sequence).

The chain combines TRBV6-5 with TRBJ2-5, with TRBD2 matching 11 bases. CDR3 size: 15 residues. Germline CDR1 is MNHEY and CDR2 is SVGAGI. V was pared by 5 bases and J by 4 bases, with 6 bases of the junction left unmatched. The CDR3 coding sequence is TGTGCCAGCAGTCCAGCCGGGACTAGCGGAGAGACCCAGTACTTC. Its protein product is CASSPAGTSGETQYF.

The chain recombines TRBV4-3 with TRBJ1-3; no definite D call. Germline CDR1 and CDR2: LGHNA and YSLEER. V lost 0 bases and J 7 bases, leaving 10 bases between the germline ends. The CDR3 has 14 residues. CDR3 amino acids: CASSQDTALNTIYF. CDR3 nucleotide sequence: TGCGCCAGCAGCCAAGATACAGCCCTCAACACCATATATTTT.

The CDR3 DNA reads TGTGCCAGCAGCTTAGTGGGACAGGGATACGAGCAGTACTTC. The encoded protein is CASSLVGQGYEQYF. J is TRBJ2-7 and V is TRBV7-2; the match to TRBD1 covers 9 bases. With 1 base clipped from V and 4 bases from J, the junction kept 2 bases outside the gene matches. The CDR3 is 14 residues long. Germline V gene sequence: CDR1 SGHTA, CDR2 FQGNSA.

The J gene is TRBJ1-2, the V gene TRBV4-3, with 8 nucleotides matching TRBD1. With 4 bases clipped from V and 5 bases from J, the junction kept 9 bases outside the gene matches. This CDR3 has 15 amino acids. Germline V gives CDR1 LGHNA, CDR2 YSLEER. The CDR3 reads CASSPFVQGEYGYTF. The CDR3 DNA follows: TGCGCCAGCAGCCCTTTCGTACAGGGGGAATATGGCTACACCTTC.

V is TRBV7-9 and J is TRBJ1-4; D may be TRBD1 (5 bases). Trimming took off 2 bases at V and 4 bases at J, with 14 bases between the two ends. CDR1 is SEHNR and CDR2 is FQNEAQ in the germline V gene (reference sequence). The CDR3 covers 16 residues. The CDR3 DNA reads TGTGCCAGCAGCTTAAGCCCCAGGGCTCATAATGAAAAACTGTTTTTT. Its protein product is CASSLSPRAHNEKLFF.

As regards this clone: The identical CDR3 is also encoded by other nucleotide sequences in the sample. The CDR3 loop reads CASSLGGASGNTIYF. As DNA, the CDR3 is TGTGCCAGCAGCTTGGGTGGAGCCTCTGGAAACACCATATATTTT. The chain joins TRBV5-8 to TRBJ1-3; no clear D. Germline V gene sequence: CDR1 SGHTS, CDR2 YDEGEE. The CDR3 contains 15 residues. Trimming removed 0 bases from V and 0 bases from J, with 7 bases in between.

CDR3 region: CASSWDRAEKLFF. The DNA for the CDR3 is TGTGCCAGCAGCTGGGACAGGGCAGAAAAACTGTTTTTT. This chain uses TRBV7-2 with TRBJ1-4; 9 bases are a match to TRBD1. V lost 4 bases and J lost 8; bases outside the gene matches: 2. Per germline, CDR1 SGHTA and CDR2 FQGNSA. This CDR3 spans 13 amino acids.

The CDR3 DNA follows: TGTGCCAGCAGTAGACAGGCAACTAATGAAAAACTGTTTTTT. It codes for CASSRQATNEKLFF. The V call is TRBV7-2, the J call TRBJ1-4; D is possibly TRBD1 (6 bases). Trimming stripped 6 bases from V and 0 bases from J, with 8 bases between. CDR1 and CDR2 from the germline V gene are SGHTA and FQGNSA. The CDR3 spans 14 residues.

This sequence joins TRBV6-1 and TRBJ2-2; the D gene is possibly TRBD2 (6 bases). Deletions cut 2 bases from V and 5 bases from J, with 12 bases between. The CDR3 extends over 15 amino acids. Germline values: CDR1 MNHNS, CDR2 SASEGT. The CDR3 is CASSETGGRTGELFF. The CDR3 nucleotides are TGTGCCAGCAGTGAAACCGGGGGACGGACCGGGGAGCTGTTTTTT.

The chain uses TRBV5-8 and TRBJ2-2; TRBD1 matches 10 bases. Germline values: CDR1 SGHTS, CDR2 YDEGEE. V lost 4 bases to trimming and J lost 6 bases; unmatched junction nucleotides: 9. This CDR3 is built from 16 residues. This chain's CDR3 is CASSPRQGAGSGELFF. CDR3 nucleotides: TGTGCCAGCAGCCCCAGACAGGGGGCAGGATCCGGGGAGCTGTTTTTT.

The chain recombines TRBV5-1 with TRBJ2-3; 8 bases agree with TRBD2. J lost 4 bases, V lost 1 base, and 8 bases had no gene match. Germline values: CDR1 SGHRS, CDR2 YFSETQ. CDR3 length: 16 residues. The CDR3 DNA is TGCGCCAGCAGCTTGCCGAGGACGGGAGGGCCAGATACGCAGTATTTT. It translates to CASSLPRTGGPDTQYF. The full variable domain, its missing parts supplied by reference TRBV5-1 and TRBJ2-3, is KAGVTQTPRYLIKTRGQQVTLSCSPISGHRSVSWYQQTPGQGLQFLFEYFSETQRNKGNFPGRFSGRQFSNSRSEMNVSTLELGDSALYLCASSLPRTGGPDTQYFGPGTRLTVL.

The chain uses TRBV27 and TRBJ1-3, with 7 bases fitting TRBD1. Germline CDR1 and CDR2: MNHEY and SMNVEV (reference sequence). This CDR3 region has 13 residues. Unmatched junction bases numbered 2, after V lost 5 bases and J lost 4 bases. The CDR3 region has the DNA TGTGCCAGCAGTCAGGACAGGGGAAACACCATATATTTT. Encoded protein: CASSQDRGNTIYF.